The 26 T cell receptor beta chains below all came from one sample that was sequenced in a study of T-cell reconstitution after alpha-beta-depleted transplantation in children. Unique molecular identifiers were incorporated into the prepared TCRbeta library. TCRdb passed the PCR reads through MiXCR, listing each CDR3 protein once. The repertoire holds around 450,000 distinct CDR3 sequences, with about 45% as singletons. The specimen was PBMCs, collected before TCRalphabeta/CD19-depleted stem cell transplant. The source is a girl aged 2 to 9 with aplastic anemia, due to receive a stem cell transplant.

This clonotype was seen ten or more times. In DNA, the CDR3 is TGTGCCAGCAGCGTAGATGGCCCCGGGGAGCAGTTCTTC. Amino acids: CASSVDGPGEQFF. The chain employs TRBV9 and TRBJ2-1; D is unresolved. The CDR3 is made up of 13 amino acids. Trimming pared 0 bases from V and 10 bases from J, leaving 11 bases between. The germline gives CDR1 SGDLS, CDR2 YYNGEE.

This clonotype was counted at least ten times. The V call is TRBV20-1, the J call TRBJ2-4, with 7 bases that match TRBD2. With V trimmed by 0 bases and J by 3 bases, 2 bases remained unmatched. In germline, CDR1 is DFQATT, CDR2 SNEGSKA (reference sequence). This CDR3 spans 14 amino acids. The CDR3 here is CSAREGEGKNIQYF. The CDR3 nucleotides read TGCAGTGCTAGAGAGGGGGAGGGCAAAAACATTCAGTACTTC.

The rearrangement joins TRBV6-1 to TRBJ2-7; 10 bases fit TRBD2. Germline CDR1 is MNHNS and CDR2 is SASEGT. The CDR3 length is 12 residues. The ends lost 6 bases at V and 4 bases at J; junction bases unmatched: 0. This CDR3 is CASRTSGYEQYF. In DNA, the CDR3 is TGTGCCAGCAGGACTAGCGGGTACGAGCAGTACTTC.

The sample holds many counts of this clonotype. The rearrangement joins TRBV25-1 to TRBJ2-5, with 12 bases identical to TRBD1. V lost 2 bases to trimming and J lost 4 bases; unmatched junction nucleotides: 8. The CDR3 runs 17 residues. Germline V lookup: CDR1 MGHDK, CDR2 SYGVNS. The CDR3 is CASSEPGQGARRETQYF. The DNA of the CDR3 is TGTGCCAGCAGTGAACCGGGACAGGGGGCGCGCCGAGAGACCCAGTACTTC.

The genes are TRBV27 and TRBJ2-3; D call uncertain. Trimming stripped 5 bases from V and 0 bases from J, with 9 bases between. Per the germline V gene, CDR1 is MNHEY and CDR2 is SMNVEV (reference sequence). The CDR3 is 14 residues long. For the CDR3, the DNA is TGTGCCAGCAGTGCTTCGACTAGCACAGATACGCAGTATTTT. Its protein is CASSASTSTDTQYF.

This clonotype appeared a single time. The V and J genes are TRBV7-3 and TRBJ2-2; either TRBD1 or TRBD2 may supply D (5 bases each). Germline values: CDR1 SGHTA, CDR2 FQGTGA. The CDR3 length is 15 residues. V lost 4 bases and J 1 base, leaving 10 bases between the germline ends. The CDR3 reads CASSSMGENTGELFF. The DNA of the CDR3 is TGTGCCAGCAGCTCGATGGGGGAGAACACCGGGGAGCTGTTTTTT.

The rearrangement uses TRBV6-5 and TRBJ1-6; TRBD1 might be the D (5 bases). V shed 0 bases and J shed 7 bases, with 13 bases lying between them. The CDR3 covers 16 residues. Germline values: CDR1 MNHEY, CDR2 SVGAGI. The CDR3 is CASSYSRGHTNSPLHF. Written as DNA, the CDR3 is TGTGCCAGCAGTTACTCACGGGGCCATACGAATTCACCCCTCCACTTT.

This clonotype has at least ten counts. DNA of the CDR3: TGTGCCAGCAGTGGGACAGGGGTCGGCGGGACCCAGTACTTC. Translated: CASSGTGVGGTQYF. This sequence joins TRBV12-3 or TRBV12-4 and TRBJ2-5; 10 nucleotides line up with TRBD1. V trimming: 5 bases; J trimming: 7 bases; junction bases outside the gene matches: 7. This CDR3 has 14 residues.

This rearrangement joins TRBV7-9 to TRBJ2-1; D possibly corresponds to TRBD2 (5 bases). This CDR3 comprises 16 residues. Trimming removed 3 bases at V and 0 bases at J, with 12 bases between. Per the germline V gene, CDR1 is SEHNR and CDR2 is FQNEAQ (reference sequence). The chain's CDR3 is CASSFKGAGSYNEQFF. As DNA, the CDR3 is TGTGCCAGCAGCTTTAAGGGCGCGGGCTCCTACAATGAGCAGTTCTTC. Complete variable domain (other parts from reference TRBV7-9 and TRBJ2-1): DTGVSQNPRHKITKRGQNVTFRCDPISEHNRLYWYRQTLGQGPEFLTYFQNEAQLEKSRLLSDRFSAERPKGSFSTLEIQRTEQGDSAMYLCASSFKGAGSYNEQFFGPGTRLTVL.

This clonotype has just a few counts. This chain links TRBV28 with TRBJ1-1; 8 nucleotides line up with TRBD1. The trim removed 6 bases at V and 5 bases at J, leaving 11 bases unmatched. Germline values: CDR1 MDHEN, CDR2 SYDVKM. This CDR3 contains 15 residues. The DNA of the CDR3 is TGTGCCAGCAGACAAGTGGACAGGGAAGGAACTGAAGCTTTCTTT. It specifies CASRQVDREGTEAFF.

The count of this clonotype is one. At one end the junction does not follow the germline gene, possibly because of a read error. The chain links TRBV20-1 to TRBJ2-7; possible D gene TRBD2, 7 bases. The germline CDR1 and CDR2 sequences are DFQATT and SNEGSKA (reference sequence). The CDR3 totals 13 residues. CDR3 protein: CSARDQGRGPLNF. The CDR3 bases are TGCAGTGCTAGAGATCAAGGGCGGGGGCCGTTAAACTTC.

In its sample, this clonotype was seen a few times. J is TRBJ2-1 and V is TRBV12-2. TRBV12-2 is labeled a pseudogene. The CDR3 loop spans 19 amino acids. The CDR3: CASRLLLAVIDLDYNEQFF. The CDR3 DNA reads as TGTGCAAGTCGCTTATTGCTAGCGGTGATCGACCTTGACTACAATGAGCAGTTCTTC.

The rearrangement uses TRBV12-3 or TRBV12-4 and TRBJ2-7, with 8 bases aligning to TRBD1. J gave up 4 bases and V 4 bases, and 3 bases lay outside the gene matches. This CDR3 is 13 amino acids long. The CDR3 region is CASSSGGVYEQYF. The CDR3 nucleotides read TGTGCCAGCAGTTCAGGGGGCGTTTACGAGCAGTACTTC.

J is TRBJ2-4 and V is TRBV15; D not certain. The germline V and J ends were trimmed by 1 base and 7 bases, with 14 bases remaining between them. The CDR3 has 15 residues. CDR1 and CDR2 (germline): LNHNV, YYDKDF (reference sequence). The DNA of the CDR3 is TGTGCCACCAGCAGAGTCCTCTCGGAGAGGAACATTCAGTACTTC. Translating gives CATSRVLSERNIQYF.

V gene TRBV20-1 combines with J gene TRBJ2-3, with 7 bases aligning to TRBD2. The J segment lost 2 bases and the V segment lost 2 bases, leaving 4 bases of the junction unmatched. The CDR3 loop spans 14 amino acids. Germline V CDR1 and CDR2: DFQATT, SNEGSKA (reference sequence). CDR3 in DNA: TGCAGTGCTAGAATTGGGACTATCACAGATACGCAGTATTTT. It codes for CSARIGTITDTQYF.

The V call is TRBV29-1, the J call TRBJ1-2, with TRBD1 matching over 8 bases. The trim removed 8 bases at V and 4 bases at J, leaving 12 bases unmatched. The germline V gene has CDR1 SQVTM and CDR2 ANQGSEA. The CDR3 has 14 amino acids. CDR3 in DNA: TGCAGCATTTCTTCCAGGGGGCAGGCCTATGGCTACACCTTC. Translation gives CSISSRGQAYGYTF.

This clonotype was counted many times. The chain joins TRBV12-3 or TRBV12-4 to TRBJ2-5; TRBD1 matches 9 bases. The CDR3 is made up of 15 amino acids. The V and J ends lost 7 bases and 5 bases, in that order; junction bases with no gene match: 11. The CDR3 DNA follows: TGTGCCAGCAATACAGCTACAGGGGGCCGGGAGACCCAGTACTTC. Amino acid sequence: CASNTATGGRETQYF.

This clonotype was observed a handful of times. This chain connects TRBV11-2 to TRBJ2-2; maybe TRBD1 (6 bases). Trimming removed 3 bases at V and 0 bases at J, with 11 bases between. Germline CDR1 reads SGHAT; CDR2 reads FQNNGV. CDR3 size: 16 residues. CDR3 nucleotides: TGTGCCAGCAGCTTTAATCCAGGGGCGAACACCGGGGAGCTGTTTTTT. It encodes CASSFNPGANTGELFF.

CDR3 DNA sequence: TGTGCCAGCAGCACAACACGGACCTCCTACAATGAGCAGTTCTTC. It specifies CASSTTRTSYNEQFF. J is TRBJ2-1 and V is TRBV7-2; D remains ambiguous. Germline V CDR1 and CDR2: SGHTA, FQGNSA. The CDR3 spans 15 residues. Trimming removed 5 bases at V and 0 bases at J, with 11 bases between.

The rearrangement joins TRBV24-1 to TRBJ2-1; D remains unclear. The V gene's germline CDR1 is KGHDR and CDR2 SFDVKD. Trimming cost V 5 bases and J 9 bases, with 19 bases left between them. The CDR3 is 15 residues long. CDR3 loop: CATSGGAAGLGEQFF. In nucleotides, the CDR3 is TGTGCCACCAGTGGGGGTGCGGCCGGTCTCGGTGAGCAGTTCTTC.

This clonotype was counted a few times. V usage is TRBV29-1 and J usage is TRBJ2-3; TRBD2 is a possible D gene (5 bases). The V gene's germline CDR1 is SQVTM and CDR2 ANQGSEA. The CDR3 has 15 residues. V dropped 7 bases and J dropped 4 bases, with 21 bases sitting between them. The CDR3 loop is CSGALSVRNADTQYF. The CDR3 coding sequence is TGCAGCGGGGCCCTTAGCGTAAGAAACGCAGATACGCAGTATTTT.

This chain uses TRBV20-1 with TRBJ2-5, with TRBD2 identical over 11 bases. The CDR3 contains 15 residues. V shed 4 bases, J shed 2 bases, and the junction held 6 bases outside the gene matches. CDR1 is DFQATT and CDR2 is SNEGSKA in the germline V gene (reference sequence). The CDR3 DNA sequence: TGCAGTGCTAACCGTTTAGCGGGGGGGCAAGAGACCCAGTACTTC. It codes for CSANRLAGGQETQYF.

V gene TRBV7-2 combines with J gene TRBJ2-7; TRBD2 matches 8 bases. This CDR3 is 15 amino acids long. The germline gives CDR1 SGHTA, CDR2 FQGNSA. V lost 3 bases to trimming and J lost 0 bases; unmatched junction nucleotides: 4. The CDR3 nucleotides read TGTGCCAGCAGCTTCTCCGGGACTAGCTCCTACGAGCAGTACTTC. Translated: CASSFSGTSSYEQYF.

The rearrangement joins TRBV27 to TRBJ2-1; the match to TRBD2 covers 9 bases. V shed 6 bases and J 7 bases; nucleotides not matched to a gene: 7. Germline V gene sequence: CDR1 MNHEY, CDR2 SMNVEV (reference sequence). The CDR3 extends over 14 amino acids. The CDR3 here is CASRGSGRSNEQFF. CDR3 DNA sequence: TGTGCCAGCAGGGGTAGCGGGAGATCGAATGAGCAGTTCTTC.

For the CDR3, the DNA is TGTGCCAGCAGCCCTATAGGACAGGGGGCGTCGAATGAGCAGTTCTTC. This codes for CASSPIGQGASNEQFF. This chain connects TRBV11-2 to TRBJ2-1; 11 bases match TRBD1. V shed 5 bases, J shed 7 bases, and the junction held 10 bases outside the gene matches. CDR1 and CDR2 from the germline V gene are SGHAT and FQNNGV. This CDR3 region has 16 residues.

The chain has TRBV28 and TRBJ2-7, with 9 bases matching TRBD2. V shed 3 bases and J 3 bases; nucleotides not matched to a gene: 12. Germline lookup yields CDR1 MDHEN and CDR2 SYDVKM. The CDR3 is 17 amino acids. The CDR3 DNA reads TGTGCCAGCAGTTTCCCCTTAAAGGTAGCGGGAGTCTACGAGCAGTACTTC. Translated: CASSFPLKVAGVYEQYF.